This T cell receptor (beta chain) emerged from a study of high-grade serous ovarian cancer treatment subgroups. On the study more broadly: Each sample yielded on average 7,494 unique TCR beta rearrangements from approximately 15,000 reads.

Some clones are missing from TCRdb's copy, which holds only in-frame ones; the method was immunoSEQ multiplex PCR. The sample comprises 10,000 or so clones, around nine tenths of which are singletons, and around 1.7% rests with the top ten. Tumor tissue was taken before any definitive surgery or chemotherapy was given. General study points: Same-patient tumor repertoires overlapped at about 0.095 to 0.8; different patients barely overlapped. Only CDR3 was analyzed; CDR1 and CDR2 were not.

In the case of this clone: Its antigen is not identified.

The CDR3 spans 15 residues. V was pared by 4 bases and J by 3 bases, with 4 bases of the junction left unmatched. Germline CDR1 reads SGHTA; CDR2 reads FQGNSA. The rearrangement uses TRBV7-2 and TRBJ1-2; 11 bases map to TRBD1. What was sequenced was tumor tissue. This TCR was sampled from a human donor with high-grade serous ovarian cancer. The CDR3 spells CASSSRDRGDYGYTF. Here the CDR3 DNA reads TGTGCCAGCAGCTCCCGGGACAGGGGGGACTATGGCTACACCTTC.